This TCR beta chain comes out of a study of T cells in Graves' hyperthyroidism and ophthalmopathy. Trimming took 3 bases from V and 12 from J, leaving 7 bases between them. The germline CDR1 and CDR2 sequences are KGHDR and SFDVKD. This CDR3 is built from 11 residues. Patients showing uncontrolled infection, other autoimmune disease, pregnancy or lactation were ineligible. General observations from the study: The blood repertoire included most of the expanded thyroid clonotypes above 0.001.

The investigators amplified TCR beta CDR3 regions from RNA transcripts. A first-round RT-PCR of the TCR CDR3 used the HTBI primer set. TCRdb processed the multiplex PCR reads anew with MiXCR; each CDR3 protein has one entry. The sample lists approximately 500,000 distinct CDR3 sequences; about 45% were seen once. This clonotype was picked up many times. What it recognizes is unknown. The TCR sequence derives from a woman under 30 with Graves' hyperthyroidism. Input material: peripheral blood or thyroid tissue (not recorded which). This chain connects TRBV24-1 to TRBJ2-2, with D unclear. The CDR3 DNA is TGTGCCACCAGTGATCAGCATAAGCTGTTTTTT. It translates to CATSDQHKLFF.